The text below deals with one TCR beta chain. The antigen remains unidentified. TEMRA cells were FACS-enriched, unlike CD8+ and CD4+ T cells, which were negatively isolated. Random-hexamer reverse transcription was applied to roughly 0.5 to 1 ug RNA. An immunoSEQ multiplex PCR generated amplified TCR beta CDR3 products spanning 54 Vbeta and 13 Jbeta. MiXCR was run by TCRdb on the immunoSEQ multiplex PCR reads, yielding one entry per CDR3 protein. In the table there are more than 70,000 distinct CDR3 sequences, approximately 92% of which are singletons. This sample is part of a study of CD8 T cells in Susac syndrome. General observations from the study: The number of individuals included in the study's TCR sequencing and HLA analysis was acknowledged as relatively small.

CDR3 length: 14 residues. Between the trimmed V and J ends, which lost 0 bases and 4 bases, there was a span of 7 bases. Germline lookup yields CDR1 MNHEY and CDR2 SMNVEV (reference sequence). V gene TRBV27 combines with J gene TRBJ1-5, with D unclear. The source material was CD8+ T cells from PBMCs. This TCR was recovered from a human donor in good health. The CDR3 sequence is CASSLSTRNQPQHF. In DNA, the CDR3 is TGTGCCAGCAGTTTATCGACCCGGAATCAGCCCCAGCATTTT.